One sample yielded the 23 T cell receptor beta chains listed below, sequenced in a study of early T cells in non-severe SARS-CoV-2 infection. TCRdb recomputed calls from the 5' RACE reads with MiXCR, one row per CDR3 protein. The sample has 15,000 to 20,000 distinct CDR3 sequences; around 6.1% are singletons. Sequenced sample: whole blood. Receptors were obtained from an adult who was a healthcare worker with PCR-confirmed SARS-CoV-2 infection or an uninfected control (not recorded which).

This clonotype was detected many times. The CDR3 loop is CSVDFSYQETQYF. CDR3 DNA sequence: TGCAGCGTTGATTTCAGCTACCAAGAGACCCAGTACTTC. This chain connects TRBV29-1 to TRBJ2-5; D not resolved. V gave up 3 bases and J gave up 0 bases, with 8 bases separating them. This CDR3 has 13 amino acids. Germline lookup yields CDR1 SQVTM and CDR2 ANQGSEA.

This clonotype was observed many times. This sequence joins TRBV6-1 and TRBJ1-2; D is uncertain. In germline, CDR1 is MNHNS, CDR2 SASEGT. The CDR3 is 13 residues long. V was cut by 3 bases and J by 6 bases, with 11 bases left in between. The CDR3 loop reads CASSESWIHGYTF. In nucleotides, the CDR3 is TGTGCCAGCAGTGAGTCGTGGATCCATGGCTACACCTTC.

This clonotype occurred many times. The CDR3 coding sequence is TGTGCCAGCAGCTTGGTCGCTGGGAGTGTTGGAAACACCATATATTTT. Protein: CASSLVAGSVGNTIYF. The V and J genes are TRBV5-6 and TRBJ1-3; D is ambiguous. The V gene lost 0 bases and the J gene lost 3 bases, with 13 bases spanning the gap. Per germline, CDR1 SGHDT and CDR2 YYEEEE. The CDR3 is 16 residues long.

This clonotype was recorded many times. V is TRBV7-6 and J is TRBJ2-3; 7 nucleotides align to TRBD1. The CDR3 length is 14 residues. From germline, CDR1 is SGHVS and CDR2 FNYEAQ. Trimming at V came to 5 bases and at J to 6 bases, leaving 8 bases not matched to a gene. CDR3 sequence (DNA): TGTGCCAGCAGCCCGGGACAGTGGGTGGATACGCAGTATTTT. It is translated as CASSPGQWVDTQYF.

This clonotype was seen repeatedly, ten times or more. The chain links TRBV6-5 to TRBJ2-7; 8 bases match TRBD1. This CDR3 comprises 16 residues. V shed 2 bases, J shed 3 bases, and the junction held 9 bases outside the gene matches. The germline V gene encodes CDR1 MNHEY and CDR2 SVGAGI. Here the CDR3 reads CASSYTRTGPSYEQYF. In DNA, the CDR3 is TGTGCCAGCAGTTACACACGGACAGGGCCGAGCTACGAGCAGTACTTC.

The V call is TRBV7-2, the J call TRBJ1-6, with D tentatively TRBD1 (6 bases). This CDR3 spans 15 amino acids. Per the germline V gene, CDR1 is SGHTA and CDR2 is FQGNSA. V gave up 2 bases and J gave up 10 bases, with 15 bases separating them. CDR3 sequence: CASSLRQTGRSPLHF. As DNA, the CDR3 is TGTGCCAGCAGCTTAAGACAGACAGGACGATCACCCCTCCACTTT.

In its sample, this clonotype was seen a few times. This chain joins TRBV19 and TRBJ1-1; perhaps TRBD1 as D (6 bases). This CDR3 spans 16 amino acids. Trimming removed 3 bases from V and 5 bases from J, with 19 bases in between. Germline V gene lookup returns CDR1 LNHDA and CDR2 SQIVND (reference sequence). This CDR3 is CASSIRPGAVGTEAFF. CDR3 bases: TGTGCCAGTAGTATCCGCCCGGGGGCTGTTGGGACTGAAGCTTTCTTT.

The table lists this clonotype with many counts. The chain links TRBV6-5 to TRBJ1-1; TRBD1 might be the D (6 bases). CDR3 length equals 15 residues. V dropped 6 bases and J dropped 4 bases, with 18 bases sitting between them. From germline, CDR1 is MNHEY and CDR2 SVGAGI. CDR3 loop: CASRDPQGMGTEAFF. DNA of the CDR3: TGTGCCAGCAGAGACCCACAGGGAATGGGCACTGAAGCTTTCTTT.

This clonotype was seen many times. The V and J genes are TRBV7-8 and TRBJ1-3, with D unclear. The germline CDR1 and CDR2 sequences are SGHVS and FQNEAQ. Trimming stripped 4 bases from V and 0 bases from J, with 16 bases between. The CDR3 spans 17 residues. CDR3 in DNA: TGTGCCAGCAGCTACTTTCTGTCGGTGGACTCTGGAAACACCATATATTTT. The encoded protein is CASSYFLSVDSGNTIYF.

This clonotype was counted only a few times. The rearrangement links TRBV7-9 to TRBJ2-1; no reliable D call. Germline V gene data show CDR1 as SEHNR and CDR2 as FQNEAQ (reference sequence). This CDR3 has 15 residues. With 2 bases removed from V and 4 bases from J, the gap between germline ends came to 12 bases. As DNA, the CDR3 is TGTGCCAGCAGCTTATCCCGGGCCTTATACAATGAGCAGTTCTTC. Its translation is CASSLSRALYNEQFF.

Ten or more counts support this clonotype. J is TRBJ2-7 and V is TRBV6-1; TRBD2 agrees at 11 bases. Germline CDR1 reads MNHNS; CDR2 reads SASEGT. Losses at the gene ends were 1 base for V and 3 bases for J; bases not matched to a gene: 2. The CDR3 has 15 residues. The CDR3 DNA sequence: TGTGCCAGCAGTGAAGATACTAGCGGGGGCTACGAGCAGTACTTC. This encodes CASSEDTSGGYEQYF.

In regard to this clonotype: A much larger clone sits a single nucleotide away, making a read error possible. The chain uses TRBV20-1 and TRBJ2-3; 11 nucleotides align to TRBD2. The CDR3 length is 16 residues. The germline gives CDR1 DFQATT, CDR2 SNEGSKA (reference sequence). V shed 3 bases and J 2 bases; nucleotides not matched to a gene: 7. DNA of the CDR3: TGCAGTGCTAGCTTACTAGCGGGAGTCAACACAGATACGCAGTATTTT. Translated: CSASLLAGVNTDTQYF.

This clonotype was observed many times. This chain joins TRBV19 and TRBJ2-2; 11 bases agree with TRBD2. This CDR3 is 18 amino acids long. After removal of 3 bases from V and 0 bases from J, the junction contained 6 bases not matched to a gene. The germline CDR1 and CDR2 sequences are LNHDA and SQIVND (reference sequence). The CDR3 DNA reads as TGTGCCAGTAGTATTCTGGGACTAGCGGAATCGAACACCGGGGAGCTGTTTTTT. Residues: CASSILGLAESNTGELFF.

This clonotype has just a few counts. This chain links TRBV11-2 with TRBJ2-1; 7 bases line up with TRBD2. CDR3 length: 15 residues. V gave up 0 bases and J gave up 1 base; unmatched junction bases: 0. CDR1 is SGHAT, CDR2 FQNNGV, per germline. The CDR3 spells CASSLELASYNEQFF. In nucleotides, the CDR3 is TGTGCCAGCAGCTTAGAACTAGCGTCCTACAATGAGCAGTTCTTC.

In its sample, this clonotype was seen many times. V and J are TRBV28 and TRBJ2-4; 10 bases map to TRBD2. The CDR3 is made up of 15 amino acids. Germline V gene sequence: CDR1 MDHEN, CDR2 SYDVKM. V shed 5 bases and J 3 bases; nucleotides not matched to a gene: 4. The chain's CDR3 is CASSVAGGNKNIQYF. CDR3 coding DNA: TGTGCCAGCAGTGTAGCGGGAGGTAACAAAAACATTCAGTACTTC.

In this sample, this clonotype turned up many times. The gene calls are TRBV12-3 or TRBV12-4 and TRBJ2-1; 9 bases are a match to TRBD1. Trimming took 4 bases from V and 3 from J; bases not matched to a gene: 7. The CDR3 consists of 16 residues. Here the CDR3 reads CASSSQRDRDYNEQFF. For the CDR3, the DNA is TGTGCCAGCAGTTCCCAGCGGGACAGGGACTACAATGAGCAGTTCTTC.

This clonotype showed up many times. The chain employs TRBV29-1 and TRBJ2-1; the match to TRBD1 covers 10 bases. The CDR3 runs to 12 residues. Losses at the gene ends were 5 bases for V and 7 bases for J; bases not matched to a gene: 2. The germline V gene has CDR1 SQVTM and CDR2 ANQGSEA. The CDR3 sequence is CSVRQGANEQFF. The CDR3 nucleotides read TGCAGCGTTAGACAGGGGGCTAATGAGCAGTTCTTC.

This clonotype was recorded many times. V usage is TRBV12-3 or TRBV12-4 and J usage is TRBJ2-5, with D hard to call. V lost 1 base and J lost 5, with 2 bases in between. The CDR3 is 11 residues long. The CDR3 nucleotides read TGTGCCAGCAGTTTAGTCGAGACCCAGTACTTC. Protein product: CASSLVETQYF.

This clonotype was seen at least ten times. The V gene is TRBV11-2, the J gene TRBJ2-2; D is uncertain. V dropped 10 bases and J dropped 0 bases, with 9 bases sitting between them. Germline V gives CDR1 SGHAT, CDR2 FQNNGV. CDR3 length: 13 residues. CDR3 nucleotide sequence: TGTGCCACAGGACGGCCGAACACCGGGGAGCTGTTTTTT. Translating it yields CATGRPNTGELFF.

The sample holds many counts of this clonotype. The J gene is TRBJ2-1, the V gene TRBV6-1, with 9 nucleotides matching TRBD2. J was trimmed by 4 bases and V by 4 bases; bases with no gene match: 2. Per the germline V gene, CDR1 is MNHNS and CDR2 is SASEGT. The CDR3 contains 14 residues. This CDR3 is CASSASGEYNEQFF. The CDR3 DNA follows: TGTGCCAGCAGTGCTAGCGGGGAATACAATGAGCAGTTCTTC.

This clonotype has at least ten counts. The chain joins TRBV3-1 to TRBJ2-7, with 9 positions matching TRBD1. The V gene's germline CDR1 is LGHDT and CDR2 YNNKEL (reference sequence). The CDR3 extends over 19 amino acids. V shed 0 bases and J 2 bases; nucleotides not matched to a gene: 14. CDR3: CASSQDPNYSGTGTYEQYF. The CDR3 region has the DNA TGTGCCAGCAGCCAAGACCCAAACTATTCCGGGACAGGGACCTACGAGCAGTACTTC.

This clonotype was seen a handful of times. The CDR3 DNA follows: TGTGCCAGCTCACCACCCGACAGGCTGGGATCCTACGAGCAGTACTTC. This codes for CASSPPDRLGSYEQYF. This sequence joins TRBV18 and TRBJ2-7; D may be TRBD1 (6 bases). From germline, CDR1 is KGHSH and CDR2 LQKENI. Trimming left V 0 bases short and J 1 base short, with 13 bases between. This CDR3 region has 16 residues.

This clonotype was recorded many times. The chain employs TRBV3-1 and TRBJ2-7; D is uncertain. Germline-derived CDR1 and CDR2 are LGHDT and YNNKEL (reference sequence). V lost 1 base, J lost 3 bases, and 13 bases lay in between. The CDR3 spans 15 residues. The CDR3 is CASSQGVGTRYEQYF. CDR3 nucleotides: TGTGCCAGCAGCCAAGGAGTGGGCACCCGCTACGAGCAGTACTTC.